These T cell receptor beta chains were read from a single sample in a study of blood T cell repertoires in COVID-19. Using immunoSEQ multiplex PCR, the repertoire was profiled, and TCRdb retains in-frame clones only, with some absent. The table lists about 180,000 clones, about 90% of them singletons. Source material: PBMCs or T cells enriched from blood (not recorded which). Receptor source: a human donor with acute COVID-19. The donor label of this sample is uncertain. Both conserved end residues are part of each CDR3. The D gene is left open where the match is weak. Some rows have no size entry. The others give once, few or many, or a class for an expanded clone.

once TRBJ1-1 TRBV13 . TGTGCCAGCAGCTTAGATCGGGGGGAGGGGAACACTGAAGCTTTCTTT CASSLDRGEGNTEAFF
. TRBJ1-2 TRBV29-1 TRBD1 TGCAGCGTTCATAGACAGGGTGCTGGCTACACCTTC CSVHRQGAGYTF
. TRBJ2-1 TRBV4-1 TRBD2 TGCGCCAGCAGCCAAGACCGCCAAGCGGGGGCCTCCTTCTACAATGAGCAGTTCTTC CASSQDRQAGASFYNEQFF
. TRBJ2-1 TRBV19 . TGTGCCAGTAGTTCCGCAGGGTACAACGAGCAGTTCTTC CASSSAGYNEQFF
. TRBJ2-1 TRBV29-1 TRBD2 TGCAGCGTTGAAGATCGAGCGGGGAACAATGAGCAGTTCTTC CSVEDRAGNNEQFF
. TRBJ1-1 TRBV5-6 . TGTGCCAGCAGACACCGGACATTCTCGAACACTGAAGCTTTCTTT CASRHRTFSNTEAFF
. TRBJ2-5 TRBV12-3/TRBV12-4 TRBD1 TGTGCCAGCCGCACAGGGGGAGAGACCCAGTACTTC CASRTGGETQYF
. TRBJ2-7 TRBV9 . TGTGCCAGCAGCGTAACAGGGGAGGACGAGCAGTACTTC CASSVTGEDEQYF
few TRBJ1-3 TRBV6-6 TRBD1 TGTGCCAGCAGAAGGACAGGGGTCCTCTCTGGAAACACCATATATTTT CASRRTGVLSGNTIYF
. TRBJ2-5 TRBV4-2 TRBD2 TGTGCCAGCAGCCAAGTGGCGGGGGGCGGTGAGACCCAGTACTTC CASSQVAGGGETQYF
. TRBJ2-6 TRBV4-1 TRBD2 TGCGCCAGCGCTCGGATAGCGGGGGGGCATGGGGCCAACGTCCTGACTTTC CASARIAGGHGANVLTF
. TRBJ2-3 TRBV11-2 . TGTGCCGGTGCTCGGAGGGTTTGGGGTCGGGCGCAGTATTTT CAGARRVWGRAQYF
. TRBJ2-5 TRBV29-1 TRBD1 TGCAGCGTTGAGGGAGCCCGAGACAGGGTCCAGGAGACCCAGTACTTC CSVEGARDRVQETQYF
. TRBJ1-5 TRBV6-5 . TGTGCCATCTCGACAGGAGTCAATCAGCCCCAGCATTTT CAISTGVNQPQHF
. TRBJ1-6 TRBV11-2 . TGTGCCAGCAGCTTAGGTCCCGGGAGCCCGAATAATTCACCCCTCCACTTT CASSLGPGSPNNSPLHF
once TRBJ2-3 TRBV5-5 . TGTGCCAGCAGCTTGGGGACAATCGTCACAGATACGCAGTATTTT CASSLGTIVTDTQYF
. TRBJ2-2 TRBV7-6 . TGTGCCAGCAGTCCCTTTCGGGGTTCCGGAACCGGGGAGCTGTTTTTT CASSPFRGSGTGELFF
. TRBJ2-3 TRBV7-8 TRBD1 TGTGCCAGCAGCTTAGTAGGACAGGGAAGCACAGATACGCAGTATTTT CASSLVGQGSTDTQYF
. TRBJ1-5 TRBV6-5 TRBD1 TGTGCCAGCAGCTTCACCGACAGGGTCGGTCAGCCCCAGCATTTT CASSFTDRVGQPQHF
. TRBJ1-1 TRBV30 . TGTGCCTGGAGTGTGGGAGGGGACACTGAAGCTTTCTTT CAWSVGGDTEAFF
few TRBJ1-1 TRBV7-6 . TGTGCCAGCAGCTTAGGGACAGCGAACACTGAAGCTTTCTTT CASSLGTANTEAFF
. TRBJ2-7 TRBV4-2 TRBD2 TGTGCCAGCAGCCAAGAACCCCCAAGCGGGGCGCCCTCCTACGAGCAGTACTTC CASSQEPPSGAPSYEQYF
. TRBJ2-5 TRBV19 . TGTGCCAGTAGCTCCAGGGGACACGAGCAAGAGACCCAGTACTTC CASSSRGHEQETQYF
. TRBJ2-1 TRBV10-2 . TGCGCCAGCAGTGCGTCACAGGAATACAATGAGCAGTTCTTC CASSASQEYNEQFF
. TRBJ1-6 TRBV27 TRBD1 TGTGCCAGCAGTCACTCGACAGGGTCGGATTCACCCCTCCACTTT CASSHSTGSDSPLHF
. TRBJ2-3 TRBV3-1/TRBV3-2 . TGTGCCAGCAGCCTGTATTCGAGTAGGGACACCGGCACTTACACAGATACGCAGTATTTT CASSLYSSRDTGTYTDTQYF
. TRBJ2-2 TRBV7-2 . TGTGCCAGCAGCTTAGGAGGGGGCACCGGGGAGCTGTTTTTT CASSLGGGTGELFF
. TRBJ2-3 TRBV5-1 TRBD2 TGCGCCAGCAGCTTGGGACTAGCGGGAGATAGAGATACGCAGTATTTT CASSLGLAGDRDTQYF
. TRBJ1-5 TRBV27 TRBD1 TGTGCCAGCAGTTCAGGGACAGGGGTTAATCAGCCCCAGCATTTT CASSSGTGVNQPQHF
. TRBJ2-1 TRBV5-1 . TGCGCCAGCAGCACCTCAGGGAACAATGAGCAGTTCTTC CASSTSGNNEQFF
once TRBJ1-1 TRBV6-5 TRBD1 TGTGCCAGCAGACGGGGGGACAGGGGGCAAACTGAAGCTTTCTTT CASRRGDRGQTEAFF
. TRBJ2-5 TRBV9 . TGTGCCAGCAGCTTAGCTCCCCGAGAGACCCAGTACTTC CASSLAPRETQYF
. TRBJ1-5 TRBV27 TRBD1 TGTGCCAGCAGTCCCGGGACAGGGATACATCAGCCCCAGCATTTT CASSPGTGIHQPQHF
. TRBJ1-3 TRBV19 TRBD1 TGTGCCACAACGGACAGGGCGGATGGAAACACCATATATTTT CATTDRADGNTIYF
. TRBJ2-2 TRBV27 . TGTGCCAGCAGTTCTCTAACCGGGGAGCTGTTTTTT CASSSLTGELFF
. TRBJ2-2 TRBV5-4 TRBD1 TGTGCCAGCAGCTCCCGGACAGGGGGCAGCGGGGAGCTGTTTTTT CASSSRTGGSGELFF
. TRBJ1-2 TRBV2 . TGTGCCAGCACGGGGGATCCTAACTATGGCTACACCTTC CASTGDPNYGYTF
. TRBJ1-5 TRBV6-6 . TGTGCCAGCGGGGGGAGCAATCAGCCCCAGCATTTT CASGGSNQPQHF
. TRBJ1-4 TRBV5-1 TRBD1 TGCGCCAGCAGCTTATTAGGGACAGGGGACGAAAAACTGTTTTTT CASSLLGTGDEKLFF
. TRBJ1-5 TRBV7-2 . TGTGCCAGCAGCTTAGAGGCAGGGGATCAGCCCCAGCATTTT CASSLEAGDQPQHF
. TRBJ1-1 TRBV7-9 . TGTGCCAGCAGCTTAACAGCCACCCTAATGAACACTGAAGCTTTCTTT CASSLTATLMNTEAFF